The rows below give T cell receptor beta chains drawn from one sample of a study of beta chain features in type 1 diabetes. TCRdb keeps only in-frame clones here, not all; method: immunoSEQ multiplex PCR. The sample yields 150,000 to 200,000 clones, more than 60% seen once. The sample was naive CD4+ T cells from blood. Receptor source: a man younger than 45 with type 1 diabetes. CDR3s include the opening cysteine and the closing phenylalanine or tryptophan. D genes are given only for firm matches. The size of a clone is reported for some rows only, either as once, few or many, or as a class for expanded clones.

V gene: TRBV29-1
J gene: TRBJ1-1
clone size: .
D gene: TRBD1
CDR3 DNA: TGCAGCGTACTAACAGGGGTCACTGAAGCTTTCTTT
CDR3 protein: CSVLTGVTEAFF

V gene: TRBV7-2
J gene: TRBJ2-3
clone size: .
D gene: .
CDR3 DNA: TGTGCCAGCAGCTTACAGGGACCCACAGATACGCAGTATTTT
CDR3 protein: CASSLQGPTDTQYF

V gene: TRBV7-2
J gene: TRBJ2-5
clone size: .
D gene: .
CDR3 DNA: TGTGCCAGCAGCCGGCCGACAGGAAACTTGTACTTC
CDR3 protein: CASSRPTGNLYF

V gene: TRBV10-1
J gene: TRBJ2-7
clone size: .
D gene: .
CDR3 DNA: TGCGCCAGCAGTGAGTCCGGGTCCCTTTCCTACGAGCAGTACTTC
CDR3 protein: CASSESGSLSYEQYF

V gene: TRBV14
J gene: TRBJ2-1
clone size: .
D gene: TRBD1
CDR3 DNA: TGTGCCAGCAGCACTTACAGGGGTCGACACAATGAGCAGTTCTTC
CDR3 protein: CASSTYRGRHNEQFF

V gene: TRBV7-9
J gene: TRBJ2-7
clone size: .
D gene: .
CDR3 DNA: TGTGCCAGCAGCCGAACCTACGAGCAGTACTTC
CDR3 protein: CASSRTYEQYF

V gene: TRBV25-1
J gene: TRBJ2-7
clone size: .
D gene: TRBD1
CDR3 DNA: TGTGCCAGCAGTGAATACGGACAGGGCTCCTACGAGCAGTACTTC
CDR3 protein: CASSEYGQGSYEQYF

V gene: TRBV7-9
J gene: TRBJ1-1
clone size: .
D gene: .
CDR3 DNA: TGTGCCAGCAGCTTAGAGGCGAACACTGAAGCTTTCTTT
CDR3 protein: CASSLEANTEAFF

V gene: TRBV29-1
J gene: TRBJ1-2
clone size: .
D gene: .
CDR3 DNA: TGCAGCGTTGAAGATCAGAGGAGGGCAGGGGACGGCTACACCTTC
CDR3 protein: CSVEDQRRAGDGYTF

V gene: TRBV7-2
J gene: TRBJ2-7
clone size: few
D gene: TRBD1
CDR3 DNA: TGTGCCAGCAGCACCGGGACAGGAATCTACGAGCAGTACTTC
CDR3 protein: CASSTGTGIYEQYF

V gene: TRBV10-3
J gene: TRBJ2-2
clone size: .
D gene: .
CDR3 DNA: TGTGCCATCAGTCTCACGGGGGACACCGGGGAGCTGTTTTTT
CDR3 protein: CAISLTGDTGELFF

V gene: TRBV29-1
J gene: TRBJ1-2
clone size: .
D gene: TRBD1
CDR3 DNA: TGCAGCGTCCCTTCGACAGGGGGCAAAGGTGGCTACACCTTC
CDR3 protein: CSVPSTGGKGGYTF

V gene: TRBV15
J gene: TRBJ1-2
clone size: .
D gene: .
CDR3 DNA: TGTGCCACCAAAAGATATGGCTACACCTTC
CDR3 protein: CATKRYGYTF

V gene: TRBV7-2
J gene: TRBJ1-1
clone size: .
D gene: TRBD1
CDR3 DNA: TGTGCCAGCAGGCACAGGGACAGGGGAACTGAAGCTTTCTTT
CDR3 protein: CASRHRDRGTEAFF

V gene: TRBV7-6
J gene: TRBJ1-5
clone size: few
D gene: .
CDR3 DNA: TGTGCCAGCAGCTCCCGGAATCAGCCCCAGCATTTT
CDR3 protein: CASSSRNQPQHF

V gene: TRBV12-5
J gene: TRBJ2-3
clone size: .
D gene: .
CDR3 DNA: TGTGCTAGTGGTTTGGCATATACGCAGTATTTT
CDR3 protein: CASGLAYTQYF

V gene: TRBV28
J gene: TRBJ2-4
clone size: once
D gene: .
CDR3 DNA: TGTGCCCACCGTAAGGAAAACATTCAGTACTTC
CDR3 protein: CAHRKENIQYF

V gene: TRBV30
J gene: TRBJ1-1
clone size: .
D gene: .
CDR3 DNA: TGTGCCTGGAATAGTTACACTGAAGCTTTCTTT
CDR3 protein: CAWNSYTEAFF

V gene: TRBV29-1
J gene: TRBJ2-5
clone size: .
D gene: .
CDR3 DNA: TGCAGCGTTGAAGGGTTCGGAGAGACCCAGTACTTC
CDR3 protein: CSVEGFGETQYF

V gene: TRBV29-1
J gene: TRBJ1-1
clone size: few
D gene: .
CDR3 DNA: TGCAGCGTTCGACAGAACACTGAAGCTTTCTTT
CDR3 protein: CSVRQNTEAFF

V gene: TRBV6-5
J gene: TRBJ2-7
clone size: .
D gene: .
CDR3 DNA: TGTGCCAGTCAAGGAGGATTAGGCTCCTACGAGCAGTACTTC
CDR3 protein: CASQGGLGSYEQYF

V gene: TRBV7-2
J gene: TRBJ2-5
clone size: few
D gene: .
CDR3 DNA: TGTGCCAGCAGTACTCTACCCTCCCCGGGGGAGACCCAGTACTTC
CDR3 protein: CASSTLPSPGETQYF

V gene: TRBV9
J gene: TRBJ1-2
clone size: few
D gene: TRBD1
CDR3 DNA: TGTGCCAGCAACATCGACAGGGAGATGATTACCTTC
CDR3 protein: CASNIDREMITF

V gene: TRBV2
J gene: TRBJ1-1
clone size: .
D gene: .
CDR3 DNA: TGTGCCAGCAGTATAGGGGTCACGAACACTGAAGCTTTCTTT
CDR3 protein: CASSIGVTNTEAFF

V gene: TRBV25-1
J gene: TRBJ1-1
clone size: .
D gene: .
CDR3 DNA: TGTGCCAGCAGTGCTCCAGGGGTCACTGAAGCTTTCTTT
CDR3 protein: CASSAPGVTEAFF

V gene: TRBV23-1
J gene: TRBJ2-3
clone size: .
D gene: .
CDR3 DNA: TGCGCCAGCAGTCAATTTGTGTCCGTGAGGAGAAAAAGCACAGATACGCAGTATTTT
CDR3 protein: CASSQFVSVRRKSTDTQYF

V gene: TRBV25-1
J gene: TRBJ1-5
clone size: .
D gene: .
CDR3 DNA: TGTGCCAGCAGTGAATTAGGCAATCAGCCCCAGCATTTT
CDR3 protein: CASSELGNQPQHF

V gene: TRBV10-3
J gene: TRBJ2-7
clone size: .
D gene: .
CDR3 DNA: TGTGCCATCAGTGAACCGACAGAGGGCTCCTACGAGCAGTACTTC
CDR3 protein: CAISEPTEGSYEQYF

V gene: TRBV29-1
J gene: TRBJ2-2
clone size: .
D gene: .
CDR3 DNA: TGCAGCGTTGCCAGGAACACCGGGGAGCTGTTTTTT
CDR3 protein: CSVARNTGELFF

V gene: TRBV29-1
J gene: TRBJ2-3
clone size: .
D gene: TRBD1
CDR3 DNA: TGCAGCGTGTCCGGGACAGGGCCATTAGATACGCAGTATTTT
CDR3 protein: CSVSGTGPLDTQYF

V gene: TRBV7-9
J gene: TRBJ2-5
clone size: once
D gene: .
CDR3 DNA: TGTGCCAGCAGCCAAGGGGTTTCCGGGACCCAGTACTTC
CDR3 protein: CASSQGVSGTQYF

V gene: TRBV9
J gene: TRBJ2-5
clone size: .
D gene: TRBD1
CDR3 DNA: TGTGCCAGCAGCTCAGGGACAGGGGGCCAGCAAGAGACCCAGTACTTC
CDR3 protein: CASSSGTGGQQETQYF

V gene: TRBV25-1
J gene: TRBJ1-2
clone size: .
D gene: .
CDR3 DNA: TGTGCCAGCAGTGCGGCGAACTATGGCTACACCTTC
CDR3 protein: CASSAANYGYTF

V gene: TRBV2
J gene: TRBJ2-1
clone size: .
D gene: .
CDR3 DNA: TGTGCCAGCAGTGATGGGCAGGCCCATGAGCAGTTCTTC
CDR3 protein: CASSDGQAHEQFF

V gene: TRBV7-2
J gene: TRBJ2-5
clone size: .
D gene: TRBD1
CDR3 DNA: TGTGCCAGCAGCTTAGGGACAGGGTGGGCAGAGACCCAGTACTTC
CDR3 protein: CASSLGTGWAETQYF

V gene: TRBV7-6
J gene: TRBJ2-5
clone size: few
D gene: .
CDR3 DNA: TGTGCCAGCAGCTCGGGACTCCAAGAGACCCAGTACTTC
CDR3 protein: CASSSGLQETQYF

V gene: TRBV9
J gene: TRBJ2-1
clone size: few
D gene: .
CDR3 DNA: TGTGCCAGCAGCGTCAGTACTAGGTCCTACAATGAGCAGTTCTTC
CDR3 protein: CASSVSTRSYNEQFF

V gene: TRBV7-2
J gene: TRBJ1-2
clone size: .
D gene: .
CDR3 DNA: TGTGCCAGCAGCCCCGGCTATGGCTACACCTTC
CDR3 protein: CASSPGYGYTF

V gene: TRBV29-1
J gene: TRBJ2-3
clone size: few
D gene: .
CDR3 DNA: TGCAGCGGCGGGGCGGGGTACGAGGGAGATACGCAGTATTTT
CDR3 protein: CSGGAGYEGDTQYF

V gene: TRBV7-8
J gene: TRBJ1-2
clone size: .
D gene: TRBD1
CDR3 DNA: TGTGCCAGCAGCGTAACCGGGACAGGGAATGGCTACACCTTC
CDR3 protein: CASSVTGTGNGYTF

V gene: TRBV18
J gene: TRBJ2-5
clone size: once
D gene: .
CDR3 DNA: TGTGCCAGCTCACCGAAGGGAGAGACCCAGTACTTC
CDR3 protein: CASSPKGETQYF

V gene: TRBV29-1
J gene: TRBJ2-7
clone size: few
D gene: TRBD1
CDR3 DNA: TGCAGCGTAGGGACAGTCTACGAGCAGTACTTC
CDR3 protein: CSVGTVYEQYF

V gene: TRBV9
J gene: TRBJ2-3
clone size: .
D gene: .
CDR3 DNA: TGTGCCAGCAGCCTCGCGGGCACAGATACGCAGTATTTT
CDR3 protein: CASSLAGTDTQYF

V gene: TRBV30
J gene: TRBJ1-1
clone size: .
D gene: .
CDR3 DNA: TGTGCCTGGAGCGGCCTCGGGGGTGGCACTGAAGCTTTCTTT
CDR3 protein: CAWSGLGGGTEAFF

V gene: TRBV7-2
J gene: TRBJ2-3
clone size: .
D gene: .
CDR3 DNA: TGTGCCAGCATCTTAGGGTCAGGGACAGATACGCAGTATTTT
CDR3 protein: CASILGSGTDTQYF

V gene: TRBV25-1
J gene: TRBJ2-7
clone size: .
D gene: TRBD1
CDR3 DNA: TGTGCCAGCAGTAGGGGACAGGCCTACGAGCAGTACTTC
CDR3 protein: CASSRGQAYEQYF

V gene: TRBV9
J gene: TRBJ2-7
clone size: few
D gene: .
CDR3 DNA: TGTGCCAGCAGCCGTGGGAACTCCTACGAGCAGTACTTC
CDR3 protein: CASSRGNSYEQYF

V gene: TRBV29-1
J gene: TRBJ2-7
clone size: .
D gene: .
CDR3 DNA: TGCAGCGTCCAGGGGAGTAAGTTAGAGCAGTACTTC
CDR3 protein: CSVQGSKLEQYF

V gene: TRBV18
J gene: TRBJ1-6
clone size: .
D gene: .
CDR3 DNA: TGTGCCAGCTCAGGGGATAATTCACCCCTCCACTTT
CDR3 protein: CASSGDNSPLHF

V gene: TRBV29-1
J gene: TRBJ2-1
clone size: few
D gene: .
CDR3 DNA: TGCAGCGTTGAAGAAACAGGGCAGTTCTTC
CDR3 protein: CSVEETGQFF

V gene: TRBV29-1
J gene: TRBJ2-2
clone size: once
D gene: .
CDR3 DNA: TGCAGCGTTCTATTAGCGGCGAACACCGGGGAGCTGTTTTTT
CDR3 protein: CSVLLAANTGELFF

V gene: TRBV28
J gene: TRBJ2-7
clone size: .
D gene: .
CDR3 DNA: TGTGCCAGCAGTTTGGCCTACGAGCAGTACTTC
CDR3 protein: CASSLAYEQYF

V gene: TRBV18
J gene: TRBJ1-2
clone size: .
D gene: .
CDR3 DNA: TGTGCCAGCTCACCAACAGGGAGTAACTATGGCTACACCTTC
CDR3 protein: CASSPTGSNYGYTF

V gene: TRBV29-1
J gene: TRBJ1-1
clone size: .
D gene: .
CDR3 DNA: TGCAGCGTCCCAGGGGACTTGAACACTGAAGCTTTCTTT
CDR3 protein: CSVPGDLNTEAFF

V gene: TRBV25-1
J gene: TRBJ2-1
clone size: .
D gene: .
CDR3 DNA: TGTGCCAGCAGGAGGGACAATGAGCAGTTCTTC
CDR3 protein: CASRRDNEQFF

V gene: TRBV29-1
J gene: TRBJ1-2
clone size: .
D gene: .
CDR3 DNA: TGCAGCGTTGAAGGAGAAGCCACCAGGGGTAACTATGGCTACACCTTC
CDR3 protein: CSVEGEATRGNYGYTF

V gene: TRBV4-3
J gene: TRBJ1-6
clone size: .
D gene: TRBD1
CDR3 DNA: TGCGCCAGCAGCCAAGATGGGGGACAGGGAAATAATTCACCCCTCCACTTT
CDR3 protein: CASSQDGGQGNNSPLHF

V gene: TRBV21-1
J gene: TRBJ2-5
clone size: .
D gene: .
CDR3 DNA: TGTGCCAGCGTAGGTGTACAAGAGACCCAGTACTTC
CDR3 protein: CASVGVQETQYF

V gene: TRBV4-1
J gene: TRBJ1-3
clone size: .
D gene: .
CDR3 DNA: TGCGCCAGCAGCCAAGAGAACAGCTCTGGAAACACCATATATTTT
CDR3 protein: CASSQENSSGNTIYF